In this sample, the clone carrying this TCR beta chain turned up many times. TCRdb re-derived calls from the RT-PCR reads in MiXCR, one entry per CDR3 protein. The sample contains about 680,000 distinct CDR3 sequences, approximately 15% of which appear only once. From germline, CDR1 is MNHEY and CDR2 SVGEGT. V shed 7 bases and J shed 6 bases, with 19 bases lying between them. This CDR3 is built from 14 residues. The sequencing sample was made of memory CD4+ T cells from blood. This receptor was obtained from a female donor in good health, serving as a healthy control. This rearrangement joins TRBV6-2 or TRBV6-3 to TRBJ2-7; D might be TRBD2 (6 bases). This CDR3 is CASIDRDSPPEQYF. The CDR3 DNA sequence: TGTGCCAGCATCGACCGGGACTCCCCTCCCGAGCAGTACTTC.